The T cell receptor beta chain described here comes from a study of early T cells in non-severe SARS-CoV-2 infection. This clonotype occurred many times. Germline CDR1 SEHNR, CDR2 FQNEAQ (reference sequence). Trimming cost V 4 bases and J 4 bases; bases outside gene matches: 9. There are 15 residues in the CDR3. MiXCR, run by TCRdb on the 5' RACE reads, gives a single entry per CDR3 protein. The data contain 53,000 or so distinct CDR3 sequences, 7.7% of them singletons. The rearrangement joins TRBV7-9 to TRBJ1-2; TRBD1 agrees at 7 bases. Specimen: whole blood. The sequence derives from an adult who was a healthcare worker with PCR-confirmed SARS-CoV-2 infection or an uninfected control (not recorded which). CDR3 bases: TGTGCCAGCAGCTCCTGGGGACAGAATTTCTATGGCTACACCTTC. It specifies CASSSWGQNFYGYTF.